The 17 T cell receptor beta chains listed next were all sequenced from one sample in a study of T cell changes during pregnancy in multiple sclerosis. Only in-frame clones appear in the TCRdb table, and some are missing; sequencing was by immunoSEQ multiplex PCR. The sample carries about 59,000 clones, approximately 94% recorded once. The sequencing used CD8+ T cells from peripheral blood mononuclear cells, collected after pregnancy. The receptor set was obtained from a female donor with multiple sclerosis, enrolled in a pregnancy study.

Ten or more counts support this clone. The rearrangement joins TRBV28 to TRBJ2-1; TRBD2 aligns across 9 bases. The length of the CDR3 is 16 residues. Losses at the gene ends were 6 bases for V and 2 bases for J; bases not matched to a gene: 8. Germline lookup yields CDR1 MDHEN and CDR2 SYDVKM. The CDR3 loop is CASRSVLAGTYNEQFF. The CDR3 nucleotides are TGTGCCAGCAGGTCTGTCCTAGCGGGAACCTACAATGAGCAGTTCTTC. The complete variable domain, with remaining parts taken from reference TRBV28 and TRBJ2-1, reads DVKVTQSSRYLVKRTGEKVFLECVQDMDHENMFWYRQDPGLGLRLIYFSYDVKMKEKGDIPEGYSVSREKKERFSLILESASTNQTSMYLCASRSVLAGTYNEQFFGPGTRLTVL.

This chain joins TRBV27 and TRBJ1-2; 7 positions agree with TRBD1. The CDR3 runs to 14 residues. CDR1 and CDR2 from the germline V gene are MNHEY and SMNVEV (reference sequence). J lost 5 bases, V lost 6 bases, and 9 bases had no gene match. As DNA, the CDR3 is TGTGCCAGCAGGAAGACAGGGTTTGGGTATGGCTACACCTTC. Its translation: CASRKTGFGYGYTF.

The V and J genes are TRBV6-5 and TRBJ2-1; 8 nucleotides agree with TRBD2. V lost 5 bases and J lost 4; bases outside the gene matches: 7. The CDR3 consists of 15 residues. In germline, CDR1 is MNHEY, CDR2 SVGAGI. The CDR3 coding sequence is TGTGCCAGCAGTCCGGGACTAGGGGCATACAATGAGCAGTTCTTC. This codes for CASSPGLGAYNEQFF.

The chain links TRBV5-4 to TRBJ1-1; 7 bases map to TRBD1. The CDR3 loop spans 14 amino acids. Germline V gene lookup returns CDR1 SGHNT and CDR2 YYREEE (reference sequence). The V segment lost 2 bases and the J segment 1 base; nucleotides outside the gene matches: 2. The CDR3 sequence is CASSFRTGNTEAFF. CDR3 DNA sequence: TGTGCCAGCAGCTTCCGGACAGGGAACACTGAAGCTTTCTTT.

The J gene is TRBJ2-1, the V gene TRBV5-4; tentative D call: TRBD2 (5 bases). Trimming took off 0 bases at V and 3 bases at J, with 7 bases between the two ends. Germline V gene data show CDR1 as SGHNT and CDR2 as YYREEE (reference sequence). This CDR3 comprises 14 residues. The CDR3 region has the DNA TGTGCCAGCAGCTTGGCCGGGGACTACAATGAGCAGTTCTTC. The encoded protein is CASSLAGDYNEQFF.

The chain employs TRBV27 and TRBJ1-1; D remains ambiguous. This CDR3 is built from 14 residues. Per the germline V gene, CDR1 is MNHEY and CDR2 is SMNVEV (reference sequence). V was pared by 3 bases and J by 1 base, with 9 bases between. CDR3 in DNA: TGTGCCAGCAGTTTGAGGGAAGCGAACACTGAAGCTTTCTTT. Its protein is CASSLREANTEAFF.

The V call is TRBV27, the J call TRBJ1-1; tentatively, D is TRBD1 (6 bases). The CDR3 sequence is 13 residues long. Trimming removed 5 bases at V and 4 bases at J, with 11 bases between. Germline V gives CDR1 MNHEY, CDR2 SMNVEV (reference sequence). Here the CDR3 DNA reads TGTGCCAGCAGTGTTAGGGGGGGCACTGAAGCTTTCTTT. Translated: CASSVRGGTEAFF.

The chain combines TRBV5-1 with TRBJ1-1; D remains unclear. V was shortened by 4 bases and J by 1 base, with 8 bases between the two germline ends. The CDR3 totals 13 residues. Germline CDR1 reads SGHRS; CDR2 reads YFSETQ. The CDR3, as DNA: TGCGCCAGCAGCCCCTCGGGGAACACTGAAGCTTTCTTT. Translated: CASSPSGNTEAFF.

J is TRBJ1-2 and V is TRBV5-4, with D uncertain. Looked up from germline, CDR1 is SGHNT and CDR2 is YYREEE (reference sequence). The CDR3 spans 14 residues. V was clipped by 0 bases and J by 4 bases, with 10 bases between them. The CDR3: CASSLGSGTYGYTF. The CDR3 nucleotides are TGTGCCAGCAGCTTGGGTTCAGGCACCTATGGCTACACCTTC.

The chain couples TRBV10-3 to TRBJ1-5; TRBD1 might be the D (5 bases). CDR1 ENHRY and CDR2 SYGVKD come from the germline V gene. This CDR3 region has 13 residues. V was pared by 2 bases and J by 7 bases, with 9 bases between. The CDR3 coding sequence is TGTGCCATCAGTGAGGCGACAGTCCAGCCCCAGCATTTT. Translated: CAISEATVQPQHF.

The genes are TRBV7-8 and TRBJ1-2; 7 nucleotides agree with TRBD1. CDR3 length equals 15 residues. Germline lookup yields CDR1 SGHVS and CDR2 FQNEAQ. Losses at the gene ends were 1 base for V and 4 bases for J; bases not matched to a gene: 6. The CDR3 region is CASSLEGAMGYGYTF. CDR3 nucleotides: TGTGCCAGCAGCTTAGAGGGGGCCATGGGCTATGGCTACACCTTC.

The genes are TRBV5-1 and TRBJ2-3; 8 bases fit TRBD2. The V and J ends lost 4 bases and 10 bases, in that order; junction bases with no gene match: 11. The CDR3 covers 14 residues. Germline CDR1 reads SGHRS; CDR2 reads YFSETQ. The CDR3 is CASSLGESGSAQYF. In nucleotides, the CDR3 is TGCGCCAGCAGCCTTGGGGAAAGCGGGAGTGCGCAGTATTTT.

This sequence joins TRBV28 and TRBJ1-2, with D unresolved. Per germline, CDR1 MDHEN and CDR2 SYDVKM. With 6 bases removed from V and 6 bases from J, the gap between germline ends came to 23 bases. The CDR3 is made up of 16 amino acids. The CDR3 loop is CASSLNPELGRDGYTF. Here the CDR3 DNA reads TGTGCCAGCAGCCTCAATCCTGAACTGGGGAGGGATGGCTACACCTTC.

Comment on this clone: This sample includes further DNA sequences coding for the same CDR3. The chain carries TRBV4-1 and TRBJ2-7; the D gene is possibly TRBD2 (5 bases). Per germline, CDR1 MGHRA and CDR2 YSYEKL. V was trimmed by 3 bases and J by 2 bases, leaving 11 bases between them. This CDR3 has 14 residues. CDR3 in DNA: TGCGCCAGCAGCCAGCGGACCGGGACCTACGAGCAGTACTTC. Residues: CASSQRTGTYEQYF.

The CDR3, as DNA: TGTGCCAGCAGTTTCCCGACTAGCGCCCAAGAGACCCAGTACTTC. Translated, it gives CASSFPTSAQETQYF. The gene calls are TRBV28 and TRBJ2-5, with 8 nucleotides matching TRBD2. V shed 3 bases, J shed 1 base, and the junction held 4 bases outside the gene matches. CDR1 and CDR2 from the germline V gene are MDHEN and SYDVKM. The CDR3 has 15 amino acids.

This clone has a single count. J is TRBJ1-1 and V is TRBV10-3, with 8 nucleotides matching TRBD1. Germline V gives CDR1 ENHRY, CDR2 SYGVKD. J was trimmed by 8 bases and V by 9 bases; bases with no gene match: 5. The CDR3 runs 11 residues. The CDR3 region has the DNA TGTGCCATTTCAGGGGGCCAGGAAGCTTTCTTT. Its translation is CAISGGQEAFF.

This chain connects TRBV27 to TRBJ2-5, with 7 nucleotides matching TRBD2. CDR3 length equals 15 residues. V shed 2 bases and J 5 bases; nucleotides not matched to a gene: 8. CDR1 and CDR2 from the germline V gene are MNHEY and SMNVEV (reference sequence). In nucleotides, the CDR3 is TGTGCCAGCAGTTTAGGTGGGAGGGCCGGGGAGACCCAGTACTTC. Translated, it gives CASSLGGRAGETQYF.